This T cell receptor (beta chain) was recovered during a study of blood T cell repertoires in COVID-19. Study as a whole: Collection of acute and convalescent COVID-19 samples took place in the United States, Italy and Spain. T cells, B-cell-depleted T cells, or PBMCs supplied cDNA or gDNA.

Germline loops: CDR1 MNHEY, CDR2 SVGAGI. V lost 8 bases and J lost 6; bases outside the gene matches: 10. The CDR3 has 14 amino acids. In the authors' workflow: For nucleated cells, counts were estimated from reference gene primer amplification. Only in-frame clones appear in the TCRdb table, and some are missing; sequencing was by immunoSEQ multiplex PCR. That table supplies the V and J calls and clone size; D and trimming were determined from the DNA. The sample lists about 78,000 clones, roughly 86% occurring once. Sequences were obtained from peripheral blood. The sequence came from a man aged 50-60 years with active or convalescent COVID-19. The V and J genes are TRBV6-5 and TRBJ1-2, with TRBD1 identical over 9 bases. CDR3 DNA sequence: TGTGCCAGCTGGGCCCGGGACAGGGAAAATGGCTACACCTTC. Its translation is CASWARDRENGYTF.